Sequencing of this T cell receptor beta chain was carried out in a study of blood T cell repertoires in COVID-19. Study at large: Italy, Spain and the United States were the sources of the convalescent and acute COVID-19 samples. The cDNA or gDNA used as material had been derived from T cells, B-cell-depleted T cells, or PBMCs.

The CDR3 totals 15 residues. The J segment lost 2 bases and the V segment lost 6 bases, leaving 7 bases of the junction unmatched. CDR1 is MGHDK and CDR2 is SYGVNS in the germline V gene. Across over 20 US areas, participants ranged in age from 18 to 89 years. Allocation to cohorts depended on clinical history reported by the participants. Method: immunoSEQ multiplex PCR; TCRdb's copy keeps in-frame clones and lacks some. The sample lists some 340,000 clones, approximately 89% occurring once. The sample comprised PBMCs or T cells enriched from blood (not recorded which). This clonotype originated in a woman between 25 and 40 years old who had recovered from COVID-19. The rearrangement links TRBV25-1 to TRBJ2-1; TRBD1 matches at 7 bases. The CDR3 DNA is TGTGCCAGCAGCGCGGACAGGACGCCCTACAATGAGCAGTTCTTC. Protein: CASSADRTPYNEQFF.